Listed below are T cell receptor beta chains from one sample, sequenced in a study of OX40 agonist ivuxolimab in advanced cancers. Generated by immunoSEQ multiplex PCR, the TCRdb table keeps only in-frame clones and is missing some. The sample shows about 100,000 clones, approximately 91% of them seen only once. The input for sequencing was CD4+ or CD8+ T cells sorted from blood, taken in a trial of the OX40 agonist ivuxolimab. The receptors here all came from an adult with an advanced solid tumor such as melanoma, head and neck, liver or kidney cancer. Both conserved end residues are part of each CDR3. D genes are given only for firm matches. Expanded clones get a size class; other rows say once, few or many, or leave the size out.

j_gene | v_gene | abundance | d_gene | len | CDR3nt | CDR3aa
TRBJ2-2 | TRBV30 | . | TRBD2 | 17 | TGTGCCTGGAGTGTAATAGCGGGACTCTCGGCGGGCGGGGAGCTGTTTTTT | CAWSVIAGLSAGGELFF
TRBJ1-1 | TRBV5-5 | . | . | 14 | TGTGCCAGCAGCCGGGACAATTTCTCCACTGAAGCTTTCTTT | CASSRDNFSTEAFF
TRBJ2-5 | TRBV30 | . | TRBD2 | 15 | TGTGCCTGGAGTGCCCGACTAGCGTATCAAGAGACCCAGTACTTC | CAWSARLAYQETQYF
TRBJ2-7 | TRBV5-4 | . | . | 14 | TGTGCCAGCAGCCCCGTGGGGGGATCCTACGAGCAGTACTTC | CASSPVGGSYEQYF
TRBJ1-6 | TRBV5-1 | . | TRBD1 | 16 | TGCGCCAGCAGCTTTGACCCCGGGACAGGGCAATCACCCCTCCACTTT | CASSFDPGTGQSPLHF
TRBJ1-5 | TRBV5-8 | . | . | 14 | TGTGCCAGCAGTTGGAAGGGACCGAATCAGCCCCAGCATTTT | CASSWKGPNQPQHF
TRBJ1-4 | TRBV6-5 | . | TRBD1 | 14 | TGTGCCAGCAGTTACCTGGGACAGAATGAAAAACTGTTTTTT | CASSYLGQNEKLFF
TRBJ1-2 | TRBV11-2 | . | . | 16 | TGTGCCAGCAGCTTAGTCCCGGGGACACGGAACTATGGCTACACCTTC | CASSLVPGTRNYGYTF
TRBJ1-3 | TRBV5-1 | . | TRBD1 | 17 | TGCGCCAGCAGCTTGAAGGGACAGGCCGGCTCTGGAAACACCATATATTTT | CASSLKGQAGSGNTIYF
TRBJ1-5 | TRBV6-7 | . | . | 15 | TGTGCCAGCCCCAACAGGGCGTATAGCAATCAGCCCCAGCATTTT | CASPNRAYSNQPQHF
TRBJ1-3 | TRBV7-2 | . | . | 14 | TGTGCCAGCAGCCGTGACACAGGGAGAAACACCATATATTTT | CASSRDTGRNTIYF
TRBJ1-1 | TRBV2 | . | . | 13 | TGTGCCAGCAGTACTGACAGAAACACTGAAGCTTTCTTT | CASSTDRNTEAFF
TRBJ2-3 | TRBV5-1 | . | TRBD1 | 15 | TGCGCCAGCTATCCTACGGCAGGGGGCATAGATACGCAGTATTTT | CASYPTAGGIDTQYF
TRBJ1-2 | TRBV5-1 | . | TRBD1 | 12 | TGCGCCAGCAGCGCGGGACAGGGTGGCTACACCTTC | CASSAGQGGYTF
TRBJ2-2 | TRBV5-1 | . | TRBD2 | 16 | TGCGCCAGCAGCTCAGGACTAGCGGGGAACACCGGGGAGCTGTTTTTT | CASSSGLAGNTGELFF
TRBJ2-6 | TRBV7-9 | . | . | 15 | TGTGCCAGCAACCCAGAGGTTTTGGGGGCCAACGTCCTGACTTTC | CASNPEVLGANVLTF
TRBJ1-4 | TRBV5-1 | once | TRBD1 | 16 | TGCGCCAGCAGCTTGGCGGGGACAGGGGGTAATGAAAAACTGTTTTTT | CASSLAGTGGNEKLFF
TRBJ2-1 | TRBV5-1 | . | TRBD2 | 15 | TGCGCCAGCAGCAATAGCGGGGGGGCCGAATCTGAGCAGTTCTTC | CASSNSGGAESEQFF
TRBJ2-5 | TRBV1 | . | . | 18 | TGCACCAGCAGCCTTGTTTCCGCTAGCGGAGCGTACCAAGAGACCCAGTACTTC | CTSSLVSASGAYQETQYF
TRBJ2-3 | TRBV2 | . | . | 15 | TGTGCCAGCAGGGCTGACCCCGGCCCAGCAGATACGCAGTATTTT | CASRADPGPADTQYF
TRBJ2-5 | TRBV7-6 | few | . | 16 | TGTGCCAGCAGCTTAGCGGGGACGGCGAATGGGGAGACCCAGTACTTC | CASSLAGTANGETQYF
TRBJ2-3 | TRBV5-1 | once | TRBD2 | 18 | TGCGCCAGCAGCTTGTCTCTAGCGGGGAGAGTACCCACAGATACGCAGTATTTT | CASSLSLAGRVPTDTQYF
TRBJ1-2 | TRBV19 | . | . | 13 | TGTGCCAGTAGTATCGGCAGGGCCTATGGCCACACCTTC | CASSIGRAYGHTF
TRBJ1-6 | TRBV30 | . | . | 13 | TGTGCCTGGAGAAGCAGGGTCGGATCACCCCTCCACTTT | CAWRSRVGSPLHF
TRBJ1-6 | TRBV29-1 | . | . | 13 | TGCAGCACTCGGACAGACTATAATTCACCCCTCCACTTT | CSTRTDYNSPLHF
TRBJ1-5 | TRBV30 | . | . | 13 | TGTGCCTGGTCCCCCCATAGCAATCAGCCCCAGCATTTT | CAWSPHSNQPQHF
TRBJ2-7 | TRBV4-1 | . | . | 18 | TGCGCCAGCAGCCAAGATCGGGGTGGGGACTGGGGCCCCAACGAGCAGTACTTC | CASSQDRGGDWGPNEQYF
TRBJ2-3 | TRBV11-2 | once | TRBD2 | 14 | TGTGCCAGCAGCTCCAGACTAGCGGGACCCCCTCCACGTTTT | CASSSRLAGPPPRF
TRBJ1-5 | TRBV4-1 | once | . | 13 | TGCGCCAGCAGCGTAGGAGTGTGGGAGGCCCAGCATTTT | CASSVGVWEAQHF